These 24 T cell receptor beta chains came from one sample sequenced in a study of graft-versus-host responses after intestinal transplantation. Profiled with immunoSEQ multiplex PCR; TCRdb holds only in-frame clones, not every one. The repertoire holds about 92,000 clones, around nine tenths seen once, with 5% to 6.5% in the top ten. For these TCRs, the target antigens are not known. Here the sequenced sample was unstimulated CD8+ T cells sorted from spleen or lymph node cells, taken before intestinal transplant. These receptors were collected from a human donor who received an intestinal transplant.

This sequence joins TRBV4-1 and TRBJ1-5; D is undetermined. The germline CDR1 and CDR2 sequences are MGHRA and YSYEKL. Trimming removed 4 bases from V and 1 base from J, with 8 bases in between. This CDR3 is built from 14 residues. This CDR3 reads CASSRTHSNQPQHF. The DNA of the CDR3 is TGCGCCAGCAGCCGTACGCACAGCAATCAGCCCCAGCATTTT.

This chain connects TRBV7-3 to TRBJ2-7, with 8 bases matching TRBD2. The germline gives CDR1 SGHTA, CDR2 FQGTGA. The CDR3 is 15 residues long. Unmatched junction bases numbered 11, after V lost 8 bases and J lost 2 bases. CDR3 nucleotide sequence: TGTGCCAGCTCGGTGGACGGGAGGGCCCCCTACGAGCAGTACTTC. Encoded protein: CASSVDGRAPYEQYF.

V usage is TRBV6-1 and J usage is TRBJ1-5, with 7 bases fitting TRBD1. The CDR3 is 15 amino acids. J gave up 6 bases and V 5 bases, and 10 bases lay outside the gene matches. Germline-derived CDR1 and CDR2 are MNHNS and SASEGT. The CDR3 sequence is CASSTSRTGGQPQHF. CDR3 coding DNA: TGTGCCAGCAGTACCTCCCGGACAGGCGGTCAGCCCCAGCATTTT.

The J gene is TRBJ2-5, the V gene TRBV4-1; 8 bases line up with TRBD2. Germline values: CDR1 MGHRA, CDR2 YSYEKL. J lost 5 bases, V lost 5 bases, and 10 bases had no gene match. The CDR3 sequence is 15 residues long. CDR3 region: CASSDLAGMEETQYF. For the CDR3, the DNA is TGCGCCAGCAGCGATTTAGCGGGAATGGAGGAGACCCAGTACTTC.

J is TRBJ1-3 and V is TRBV19; D gene ambiguous. The CDR3 has 11 amino acids. Trimming shortened V by 11 bases and J by 2 bases, and 7 bases separated the two germline ends. CDR1 is LNHDA and CDR2 is SQIVND in the germline V gene (reference sequence). The CDR3 coding sequence is TGTGCCGCCGGAACTGGAAACACCATATATTTT. It encodes CAAGTGNTIYF.

V usage is TRBV12-5 and J usage is TRBJ2-5; no definite D call. The CDR3 spans 16 residues. Trimming left V 0 bases short and J 6 bases short, with 17 bases between. The V gene's germline CDR1 is LGHNT and CDR2 FRNRAP. The CDR3 sequence: CASGLVLRTVSKTQYF. The CDR3 DNA reads TGTGCTAGTGGTTTGGTACTTCGCACCGTCTCGAAGACCCAGTACTTC.

This chain links TRBV9 with TRBJ2-1, with TRBD2 matching 10 bases. The CDR3 is 16 amino acids. J was trimmed by 7 bases and V by 2 bases; bases with no gene match: 9. Per the germline V gene, CDR1 is SGDLS and CDR2 is YYNGEE. The CDR3 sequence is CASSVPLAGTFNEQFF. The CDR3 nucleotides are TGTGCCAGCAGCGTCCCACTAGCGGGGACTTTTAATGAGCAGTTCTTC.

The V call is TRBV7-6, the J call TRBJ1-6, with 11 nucleotides matching TRBD1. The CDR3 loop spans 21 amino acids. In germline, CDR1 is SGHVS, CDR2 FNYEAQ. Trimming removed 1 base from V and 0 bases from J; junction bases left unmatched: 11. The CDR3 spells CASSLESRTGGMSSYNSPLHF. The CDR3, as DNA: TGTGCCAGCAGCTTAGAATCAAGGACAGGGGGCATGAGCTCCTATAATTCACCCCTCCACTTT.

This chain uses TRBV30 with TRBJ1-2; D is ambiguous. The CDR3 sequence is 12 residues long. The V end lost 3 bases, the J end lost 4 bases, and 9 bases lay between the germline ends. Per the germline V gene, CDR1 is GTSNPN and CDR2 is SVGIG (reference sequence). CDR3 residues: CAWRPQAYGYTF. Here the CDR3 DNA reads TGTGCCTGGAGGCCCCAGGCCTATGGCTACACCTTC.

This sequence joins TRBV11-2 and TRBJ2-7; no definite D call. The V gene lost 0 bases and the J gene lost 0 bases, with 12 bases spanning the gap. Germline V gene lookup returns CDR1 SGHAT and CDR2 FQNNGV. This CDR3 has 16 residues. CDR3 sequence (DNA): TGTGCCAGCAGCTTAGAATCGCCAGCCCCCTCCTACGAGCAGTACTTC. Its protein product is CASSLESPAPSYEQYF.

V gene TRBV6-6 combines with J gene TRBJ2-3; D gene uncertain. CDR1 is MNHNY, CDR2 SVGAGI, per germline (reference sequence). Between the trimmed V and J ends, which lost 0 bases and 2 bases, there was a span of 6 bases. This CDR3 comprises 14 residues. The CDR3 nucleotides read TGTGCCAGCAGTTACTCAACGCCCACAGATACGCAGTATTTT. Residues: CASSYSTPTDTQYF.

The chain carries TRBV19 and TRBJ2-5; weak D call: TRBD2 (6 bases). With 4 bases removed from V and 7 bases from J, the gap between germline ends came to 19 bases. CDR1 and CDR2 (germline): LNHDA, SQIVND (reference sequence). This CDR3 is 15 amino acids long. The CDR3 is CASSKVAEVMGTQYF. The CDR3, as DNA: TGTGCCAGTAGTAAAGTAGCGGAGGTAATGGGGACCCAGTACTTC. The entire variable domain, with the rest obtained from reference TRBV19 and TRBJ2-5, is as follows: DGGITQSPKYLFRKEGQNVTLSCEQNLNHDAMYWYRQDPGQGLRLIYYSQIVNDFQKGDIAEGYSVSREKKESFPLTVTSAQKNPTAFYLCASSKVAEVMGTQYFGPGTRLLVL.

The chain combines TRBV6-5 with TRBJ2-7; 8 bases are a match to TRBD1. V shed 5 bases, J shed 3 bases, and the junction held 3 bases outside the gene matches. CDR3 length equals 13 residues. In germline, CDR1 is MNHEY, CDR2 SVGAGI. CDR3 protein: CASSNRGDYEQYF. The CDR3 DNA follows: TGTGCCAGCAGTAACAGGGGGGACTACGAGCAGTACTTC.

The chain employs TRBV28 and TRBJ1-2, with TRBD1 as a possible D gene (6 bases). The germline V and J ends were trimmed by 7 bases and 6 bases, with 15 bases remaining between them. The CDR3 loop spans 13 amino acids. CDR1 and CDR2 from the germline V gene are MDHEN and SYDVKM. CDR3 region: CASNLRGTDGYTF. The CDR3 coding sequence is TGTGCCAGCAATCTCAGGGGAACGGATGGCTACACCTTC.

The V call is TRBV6-5, the J call TRBJ1-5, with TRBD1 as a possible D gene (5 bases). V was clipped by 0 bases and J by 6 bases, with 9 bases between them. The CDR3 extends over 14 amino acids. From germline, CDR1 is MNHEY and CDR2 SVGAGI. CDR3 sequence: CASSYSGGVQPQHF. Written as DNA, the CDR3 is TGTGCCAGCAGTTACTCGGGGGGAGTTCAGCCCCAGCATTTT.

The chain is built from TRBV29-1 and TRBJ2-5; the D is unclear. The germline CDR1 and CDR2 sequences are SQVTM and ANQGSEA. CDR3 length equals 10 residues. V shed 3 bases and J shed 5 bases, with 4 bases lying between them. In DNA, the CDR3 is TGCAGCGTTGATCATGAGACCCAGTACTTC. This sequence encodes CSVDHETQYF. The full variable domain, in which reference TRBV29-1 and TRBJ2-5 provide the parts outside the CDR3, is SAVISQKPSRDICQRGTSLTIQCQVDSQVTMMFWYRQQPGQSLTLIATANQGSEATYESGFVIDKFPISRPNLTFSTLTVSNMSPEDSSIYLCSVDHETQYFGPGTRLLVL.

This sequence joins TRBV4-1 and TRBJ1-5; possible D gene TRBD1, 5 bases. V was clipped by 1 base and J by 8 bases, with 18 bases between them. This CDR3 spans 16 amino acids. Germline V gene lookup returns CDR1 MGHRA and CDR2 YSYEKL. CDR3 amino acids: CASSQVLGQGREPQHF. CDR3 nucleotides: TGCGCCAGCAGCCAAGTTCTCGGGCAGGGCAGGGAGCCCCAGCATTTT.

This chain joins TRBV4-1 and TRBJ2-3, with TRBD2 as a possible D gene (7 bases). Trimming shortened V by 3 bases and J by 4 bases, and 14 bases separated the two germline ends. The CDR3 totals 15 residues. CDR1 is MGHRA and CDR2 is YSYEKL in the germline V gene. The DNA of the CDR3 is TGCGCCAGCAGCCAGAGAGGGGGGGCCTCAGATACGCAGTATTTT. Protein sequence: CASSQRGGASDTQYF.

This chain uses TRBV5-5 with TRBJ1-2; no clear D gene. Germline CDR1 SGHKS, CDR2 YYEKEE (reference sequence). The V end was cut by 4 bases, the J end by 4 bases, with 14 bases between. The CDR3 has 14 amino acids. The CDR3 region is CASSPTDSGYGYTF. In nucleotides, the CDR3 is TGTGCCAGCAGCCCGACCGATTCGGGCTATGGCTACACCTTC.

The chain uses TRBV27 and TRBJ1-2; 7 bases match TRBD1. CDR3 length equals 13 residues. Germline CDR1 MNHEY, CDR2 SMNVEV (reference sequence). Losses at the gene ends were 3 bases for V and 6 bases for J; bases not matched to a gene: 4. CDR3 nucleotide sequence: TGTGCCAGCAGTTTCGAGGGGGCTCATGGCTACACCTTC. This gives the protein CASSFEGAHGYTF.

CDR3 sequence reads: CASTDVQGTEAFF. The CDR3 region has the DNA TGTGCCAGCACCGACGTCCAGGGCACTGAAGCTTTCTTT. The chain uses TRBV6-1 and TRBJ1-1; TRBD1 might be the D (5 bases). Germline V CDR1 and CDR2: MNHNS, SASEGT. CDR3 length: 13 amino acids. Trimming took off 7 bases at V and 4 bases at J, with 13 bases between the two ends.

This chain joins TRBV18 and TRBJ2-5; no firm D call. V gave up 4 bases and J gave up 4 bases, with 7 bases separating them. The CDR3 spans 12 residues. The germline V gene has CDR1 KGHSH and CDR2 LQKENI. The chain's CDR3 is CASSQFRETQYF. In nucleotides, the CDR3 is TGTGCCAGCTCACAGTTCAGAGAGACCCAGTACTTC.

The V gene is TRBV6-6, the J gene TRBJ2-7; D might be TRBD2 (5 bases). This CDR3 comprises 13 residues. V lost 0 bases, J lost 7 bases, and 10 bases lay in between. CDR1 is MNHNY and CDR2 is SVGAGI in the germline V gene (reference sequence). In DNA, the CDR3 is TGTGCCAGCAGTTACTCCACGGGATGGGAGCAGTACTTC. It yields the protein CASSYSTGWEQYF.

Only a few counts were recorded for this clone. The chain recombines TRBV5-4 with TRBJ2-7, with 9 bases matching TRBD2. CDR3 length: 13 residues. The V gene end was trimmed by 3 bases and the J gene end by 6 bases; junction bases not matched to a gene: 4. The germline V gene encodes CDR1 SGHNT and CDR2 YYREEE (reference sequence). Here the CDR3 reads CASSYGLASEQYF. CDR3 coding DNA: TGTGCCAGCAGCTATGGACTAGCGAGCGAGCAGTACTTC.